Listed below are T cell receptor beta chains from one sample, sequenced in a study of cytomegalovirus exposure and HLA in healthy donors. The repertoire was sequenced with immunoSEQ multiplex PCR; TCRdb's copy has only in-frame clones and lacks some. This table has around 190,000 clones, approximately 81% appearing once. Sequences were obtained from PBMCs. Receptors were obtained from a man aged 18 to 30 in good health and CMV-seropositive. Both conserved end residues are part of each CDR3. D genes are given only for firm matches. Part of the rows lack a size; the others show once, few, many or a class for expanded clones.

j_call clone_size d_call v_call cdr3_aa cdr3_nt
TRBJ2-5 - TRBD1 TRBV11-2 CASSAVEDREETQYF TGTGCCAGCAGCGCCGTAGAGGACAGGGAAGAGACCCAGTACTTC
TRBJ2-7 - TRBD1 TRBV7-2 CASSLGQGNNEQYF TGTGCCAGCAGCTTAGGACAGGGTAATAACGAGCAGTACTTC
TRBJ2-2 - TRBD2 TRBV5-1 CASSLGTSSTGELFF TGCGCCAGCAGCTTAGGGACTAGCAGTACCGGGGAGCTGTTTTTT
TRBJ2-1 - TRBD2 TRBV7-2 CASSPAAGGSYNEQFF TGTGCCAGCAGCCCCGCCGCGGGGGGCTCCTACAATGAGCAGTTCTTC
TRBJ1-1 - - TRBV11-3 CASSLGTAMNTEAFF TGTGCCAGCAGCTTAGGGACAGCCATGAACACTGAAGCTTTCTTT
TRBJ2-5 - TRBD2 TRBV9 CASSVWGGETQYF TGTGCCAGCAGCGTATGGGGAGGGGAGACCCAGTACTTC
TRBJ2-3 - TRBD2 TRBV7-2 CASRGIVAGGSTDTQYF TGTGCCAGCAGAGGGATTGTAGCGGGGGGGAGCACAGATACGCAGTATTTT
TRBJ2-5 - - TRBV10-3 CAISDATGGETQYF TGTGCCATCAGTGATGCGACAGGCGGTGAGACCCAGTACTTC
TRBJ2-2 - - TRBV11-2 CASSLRIDIGELFF TGTGCCAGCAGCTTACGTATCGACATCGGGGAGCTGTTTTTT
TRBJ1-2 - TRBD1 TRBV28 CASSLVTSGQGFSYGYTF TGTGCCAGCAGCTTGGTGACCTCGGGACAGGGTTTTTCCTATGGCTACACCTTC
TRBJ1-6 - - TRBV28 CASSPGGMNSPLHF TGTGCCAGCAGCCCAGGAGGGATGAATTCACCCCTCCACTTT
TRBJ1-1 - - TRBV27 CASSFHGSTEAFF TGTGCCAGCAGTTTCCATGGGAGCACTGAAGCTTTCTTT
TRBJ2-4 once - TRBV5-4 CASSLGSQYF TGTGCCAGCAGCTTGGGGAGCCAGTACTTC
TRBJ2-1 - TRBD2 TRBV11-3 CASSPGTSGYNEQFF TGTGCCAGCAGCCCCGGGACTAGCGGTTACAATGAGCAGTTCTTC
TRBJ2-5 - - TRBV7-8 CASSFTGLGETQYF TGTGCCAGCAGCTTCACAGGGTTAGGGGAGACCCAGTACTTC
TRBJ1-3 once - TRBV5-1 CASSPGGLSGNTIYF TGCGCCAGCAGCCCGGGGGGTCTCTCTGGAAACACCATATATTTT
TRBJ2-2 - - TRBV5-1 CASSLQGRLTGELFF TGCGCCAGCAGCTTGCAGGGGCGGTTGACCGGGGAGCTGTTTTTT
TRBJ1-4 - - TRBV6-1 CASSERETGRIANEKLFF TGTGCCAGCAGTGAAAGGGAAACAGGTCGAATAGCTAATGAAAAACTGTTTTTT
TRBJ2-2 - - TRBV30 CAWSRSHREVLFF TGTGCCTGGAGTAGATCCCACAGGGAAGTTTTGTTTTTT
TRBJ2-7 - TRBD1 TRBV5-5 CASSGTVSYEQYF TGTGCCAGCAGCGGGACAGTCTCCTACGAGCAGTACTTC
TRBJ1-2 - - TRBV5-6 CASSLGAVPSNYGYTF TGTGCCAGCAGCTTGGGGGCAGTCCCCTCTAACTATGGCTACACCTTC
TRBJ1-1 - TRBD1 TRBV28 CASSDGTGVTEAFF TGTGCCAGCAGTGACGGGACAGGGGTCACTGAAGCTTTCTTT
TRBJ2-7 - - TRBV11-2 CASSTAYEQYF TGTGCCAGCAGTACAGCTTACGAGCAGTACTTC
TRBJ2-7 - TRBD2 TRBV7-8 CASSPTSGRFYEQYF TGTGCCAGCAGCCCTACTAGCGGGAGATTTTACGAGCAGTACTTC
TRBJ1-1 - - TRBV12-5 CASGLVPSGPNTEAFF TGTGCTAGTGGTTTGGTACCGTCAGGGCCAAACACTGAAGCTTTCTTT
TRBJ2-2 - TRBD2 TRBV11-2 CASSIRLASSTGELFF TGTGCCAGCAGCATTCGACTAGCGTCCAGTACCGGGGAGCTGTTTTTT
TRBJ2-7 few - TRBV7-8 CASSLGASAGEQYF TGTGCCAGCAGCTTAGGAGCCTCGGCGGGGGAGCAGTACTTC
TRBJ2-7 - - TRBV2 CASRATTYEQYF TGTGCCAGCAGGGCGACAACCTACGAGCAGTACTTC
TRBJ1-2 - - TRBV9 CASSVDLVGANYGYTF TGTGCCAGCAGCGTAGATCTAGTTGGAGCTAACTATGGCTACACCTTC
TRBJ2-7 - - TRBV7-6 CASSLEPGSSYEQYF TGTGCCAGCAGCTTAGAGCCCGGGAGCTCCTACGAGCAGTACTTC
TRBJ1-3 - - TRBV4-1 CASSQAGNGNTIYF TGCGCCAGCAGCCAAGCAGGGAACGGAAACACCATATATTTT
TRBJ2-7 - TRBD2 TRBV25-1 CASSVASGPYEQYF TGTGCCAGCAGTGTGGCTAGCGGCCCCTACGAGCAGTACTTC
TRBJ2-5 - - TRBV29-1 CSASAAAGAVQETQYF TGCAGCGCTTCAGCGGCTGCGGGGGCGGTACAAGAGACCCAGTACTTC
TRBJ2-1 - TRBD2 TRBV15 CATSRDPAGVQGEQFF TGTGCCACCAGCAGAGACCCAGCGGGGGTACAAGGTGAGCAGTTCTTC
TRBJ1-6 - TRBD1 TRBV6-1 CASSAQTGANSPLHF TGTGCCAGCAGTGCCCAGACAGGGGCTAATTCACCCCTCCACTTT
TRBJ2-4 - - TRBV11-2 CASSLLGVNIQYF TGTGCCAGCAGCTTACTAGGGGTAAACATTCAGTACTTC
TRBJ2-7 - TRBD1 TRBV30 CAWDRGYEQYF TGTGCCTGGGACAGGGGTTACGAGCAGTACTTC
TRBJ1-1 - - TRBV4-1 CASSYLVGSMNTEAFF TGCGCCAGCAGCTACCTTGTGGGCAGTATGAACACTGAAGCTTTCTTT
TRBJ2-1 - TRBD2 TRBV19 CASRSGGALDNEQFF TGTGCTAGTAGGAGCGGGGGGGCTCTGGACAATGAGCAGTTCTTC
TRBJ2-2 - - TRBV4-2 CASSLHGGIPGELFF TGTGCCAGCAGCCTCCACGGAGGGATACCCGGGGAGCTGTTTTTT
TRBJ2-1 once TRBD1 TRBV6-1 CASSDRVGNEQFF TGTGCCAGCAGCGACAGGGTCGGAAATGAGCAGTTCTTC
TRBJ2-7 once - TRBV9 CASARAGSYEQYF TGTGCCAGCGCTCGGGCGGGCTCCTACGAGCAGTACTTC
TRBJ1-5 - - TRBV19 CASSLGGFRDSRQPQHF TGTGCCAGTAGCCTGGGGGGGTTCCGGGACTCTCGACAGCCCCAGCATTTT
TRBJ2-2 - TRBD2 TRBV18 CASSPQPSGPASTGELFF TGTGCCAGCTCACCACAACCTAGCGGCCCCGCGAGCACCGGGGAGCTGTTTTTT
TRBJ1-5 once TRBD1 TRBV7-2 CASSGQGAGNQPQHF TGTGCCAGCAGTGGACAGGGGGCAGGCAATCAGCCCCAGCATTTT
TRBJ2-1 - - TRBV5-5 CASSIGTPGDEQFF TGTGCCAGCAGCATCGGGACTCCGGGCGATGAGCAGTTCTTC
TRBJ2-7 - TRBD2 TRBV27 CASSLSVSGVADEQYF TGTGCCAGCAGTTTATCGGTAAGCGGGGTGGCAGACGAGCAGTACTTC
TRBJ1-3 - - TRBV14 CASSLYSGISGNTIYF TGTGCCAGCAGCCTATACTCAGGGATATCTGGAAACACCATATATTTT
TRBJ1-1 once - TRBV5-1 CASSLDLNTEAFF TGCGCCAGCAGCTTGGACTTGAACACTGAAGCTTTCTTT
TRBJ2-7 many - TRBV10-2 CATSDGRAPYEQYF TGCGCCACATCGGATGGGCGGGCTCCCTACGAGCAGTACTTC
TRBJ1-1 - - TRBV2 CASSPVTGRYEAFF TGTGCCAGCAGCCCTGTCACAGGGCGCTATGAAGCTTTCTTT
TRBJ1-1 - - TRBV10-3 CAISEPTRAGNTEAFF TGTGCCATCAGTGAGCCAACTCGCGCAGGGAACACTGAAGCTTTCTTT
TRBJ1-3 - TRBD1 TRBV9 CASSVATGQSSSGNTIYF TGTGCCAGCAGCGTAGCTACGGGACAGAGCAGCTCTGGAAACACCATATATTTT
TRBJ1-2 - TRBD1 TRBV28 CASSTGQGLYGYTF TGTGCCAGCAGTACCGGACAGGGCCTCTATGGCTACACCTTC
TRBJ2-7 - TRBD2 TRBV13 CASSLVAGGSYEQYF TGTGCCAGCAGCTTAGTAGCGGGGGGCTCCTACGAGCAGTACTTC
TRBJ2-1 - TRBD1 TRBV11-2 CASEVRTGTMDEQFF TGTGCATCCGAAGTCAGGACAGGGACGATGGATGAGCAGTTCTTC